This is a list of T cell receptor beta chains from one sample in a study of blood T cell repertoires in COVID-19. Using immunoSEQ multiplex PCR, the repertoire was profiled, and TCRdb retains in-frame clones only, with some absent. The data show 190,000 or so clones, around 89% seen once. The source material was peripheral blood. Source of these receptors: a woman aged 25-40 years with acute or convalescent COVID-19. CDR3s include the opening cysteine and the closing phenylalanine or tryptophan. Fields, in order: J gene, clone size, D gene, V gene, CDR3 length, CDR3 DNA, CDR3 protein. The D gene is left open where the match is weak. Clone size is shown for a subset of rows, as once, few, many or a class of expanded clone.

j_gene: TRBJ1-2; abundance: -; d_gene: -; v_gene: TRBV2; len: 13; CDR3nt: TGTGCCAGCAGTGAAACGGGAAGCTATGGCTACACCTTC; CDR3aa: CASSETGSYGYTF
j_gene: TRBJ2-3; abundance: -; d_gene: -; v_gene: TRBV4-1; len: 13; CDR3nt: TGCGCCAGCAGCCACCCTAGAGGGGATACGCAGTATTTT; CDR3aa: CASSHPRGDTQYF
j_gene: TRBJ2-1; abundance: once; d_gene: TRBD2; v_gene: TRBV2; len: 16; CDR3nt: TGTGCCAGCCGGCACAGAAGCGGGAGGTCGGGCAATGAGCAGTTCTTC; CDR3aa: CASRHRSGRSGNEQFF
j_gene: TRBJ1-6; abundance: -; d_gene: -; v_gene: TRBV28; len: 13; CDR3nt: TGTGCCAGCAAGCAGGGGATACATTCACCCCTCCACTTT; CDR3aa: CASKQGIHSPLHF
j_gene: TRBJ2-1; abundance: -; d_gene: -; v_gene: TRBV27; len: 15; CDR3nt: TGTGCCAGCAGTGATCCCCCGACAGCCGACAATGAGCAGTTCTTC; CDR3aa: CASSDPPTADNEQFF
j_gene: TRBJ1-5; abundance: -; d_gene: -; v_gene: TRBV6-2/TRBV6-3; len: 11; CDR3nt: TGTGCCAGCAGTTACCAGGGGCCCCAGCATTTT; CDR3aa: CASSYQGPQHF
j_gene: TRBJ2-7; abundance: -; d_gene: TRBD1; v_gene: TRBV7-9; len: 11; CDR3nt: TGTGCCAGCGGACAGGTCTACGAGCAGTACTTC; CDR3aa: CASGQVYEQYF
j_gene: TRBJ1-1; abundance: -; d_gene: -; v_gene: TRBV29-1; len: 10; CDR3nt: TGCAGCGTTGAAGTCGCTGAAGCTTTCTTT; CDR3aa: CSVEVAEAFF
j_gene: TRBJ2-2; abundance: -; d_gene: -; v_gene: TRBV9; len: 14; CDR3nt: TGTGCCAGCAGCGTAGAGGGGCCCACCGGGGAGCTGTTTTTT; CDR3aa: CASSVEGPTGELFF
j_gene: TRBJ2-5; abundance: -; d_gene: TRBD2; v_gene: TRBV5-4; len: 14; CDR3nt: TGTGCCAGCAGCTTAGCGGGAGAGTGGGAGACCCAGTACTTC; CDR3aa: CASSLAGEWETQYF